These T cell receptor beta chains were read from a single sample in a study of cytomegalovirus exposure and HLA in healthy donors. Repertoires were generated with immunoSEQ multiplex PCR, while TCRdb's copy carries only in-frame clones and drops some. The data show some 150,000 clones, around 79% seen once. The sample comprised PBMCs. The source is a man aged 25-40 years in good health and CMV-seropositive. The CDR3 runs from the conserved cysteine through the conserved F or W. The D gene is left open where the match is weak. Size values are once, few and many counts, or a class for expanded clones, and some rows have none.

clone size	V gene	J gene	CDR3 length	D gene	CDR3 DNA	CDR3 protein
once	TRBV29-1	TRBJ2-2	11	-	TGCAGCGTTGGGGGGCCCGGGGAGCTGTTTTTT	CSVGGPGELFF
-	TRBV5-1	TRBJ2-7	14	-	TGCGCCAGCAGAGAACTGGGGGGGCAGGGCGAGCAGTACTTC	CASRELGGQGEQYF
-	TRBV11-2	TRBJ2-7	14	-	TGTGCCAGCAGCTCCCCCGGGACACCCTACGAGCAGTACTTC	CASSSPGTPYEQYF
-	TRBV6-1	TRBJ2-3	13	-	TGTGCCAGCGTTTTGGGCATCACAGATACGCAGTATTTT	CASVLGITDTQYF
-	TRBV7-9	TRBJ2-1	15	-	TGTGCCAGCAGCTTGGCGCTGACAGGCTACAATGAGCAGTTCTTC	CASSLALTGYNEQFF
-	TRBV27	TRBJ1-2	11	-	TGTGCCAGCAGTCCGGGGTATGGCTACACCTTC	CASSPGYGYTF
-	TRBV29-1	TRBJ1-1	14	TRBD1	TGCAGCGTGGGAAGGACAGGGGGCGATAATAAAGCTTTCTTT	CSVGRTGGDNKAFF
-	TRBV4-1	TRBJ2-7	16	-	TGCGCCAGCAGCCAAGTTGGCAGTAGGGGGGGGAGGGAGCAGTACTTC	CASSQVGSRGGREQYF
few	TRBV2	TRBJ1-5	14	TRBD1	TGTGCCAGCATTCGGGACAGGGAAGATCAGCCCCAGCATTTT	CASIRDREDQPQHF
-	TRBV5-4	TRBJ1-3	14	-	TGTGCCAGCAGCGAAGGGACAAACGGAAACACCATATATTTT	CASSEGTNGNTIYF
-	TRBV4-2	TRBJ2-1	14	-	TGTGCCAGCAGCCATGAGCGAAGGGGGAATGAGCAGTTCTTC	CASSHERRGNEQFF
-	TRBV7-3	TRBJ2-1	13	TRBD1	TGTGCCAGCAGCGACAGGGGGCGGAATGAGCAGTTCTTC	CASSDRGRNEQFF
-	TRBV2	TRBJ1-1	12	TRBD1	TGTGCCAGCAGACTCGGACAGGGGGAAGCTTTCTTT	CASRLGQGEAFF
few	TRBV15	TRBJ2-5	16	-	TGTGCCACCAGCAGAGATATGGGAGCTCAGAGGGAGACCCAGTACTTC	CATSRDMGAQRETQYF
many	TRBV10-3	TRBJ2-7	12	-	TGTGCCATCAGTGAGTCCAGTAACGAGCAGTACTTC	CAISESSNEQYF
-	TRBV5-1	TRBJ2-2	12	TRBD2	TGCGCCAGCAGCTGGGAGGGCGGGGAGCTGTTTTTT	CASSWEGGELFF
few	TRBV7-6	TRBJ1-1	14	TRBD1	TGTGCCAGCAGCCTCGGGGGACAGGGGAGTGGAGCTTTCTTT	CASSLGGQGSGAFF
-	TRBV6-1	TRBJ1-2	13	-	TGTGCCAGCAGTGCTGGGACACCGCGCGGCTACACCTTC	CASSAGTPRGYTF
-	TRBV9	TRBJ2-7	16	TRBD1	TGTGCCAGCAGCGTAGCGCGAGGGACAGGGGTCAACGAGCAGTACTTC	CASSVARGTGVNEQYF
once	TRBV28	TRBJ2-7	14	TRBD1	TGTGCCAGCACTCGAGGGACAGGGAGAGGCGAGCAGTACTTC	CASTRGTGRGEQYF
-	TRBV2	TRBJ1-2	16	-	TGTGCCAGCAGTGATACCTCTCGCGGCAGAGACTATGGCTACACCTTC	CASSDTSRGRDYGYTF
-	TRBV30	TRBJ2-7	14	-	TGTGCCTGGTCAAGGGGTATCCGAACCTACGAGCAGTACTTC	CAWSRGIRTYEQYF
-	TRBV5-5	TRBJ1-1	16	TRBD1	TGTGCCAGCAGCTTGGTGGGGGCAGGGGGCCACACTGAAGCTTTCTTT	CASSLVGAGGHTEAFF
-	TRBV10-3	TRBJ2-7	14	TRBD1	TGTGCCATCAGTCAGACAGGGGGGGGTGACGAGCAGTACTTC	CAISQTGGGDEQYF
-	TRBV5-1	TRBJ1-1	15	-	TGCGCCAGCAGCTTGGTCCGGGGGGGAAACACTGAAGCTTTCTTT	CASSLVRGGNTEAFF
-	TRBV2	TRBJ2-1	15	TRBD2	TGTGCCAGCAGAGCTACTAGCGGGTCCTACAATGAGCAGTTCTTC	CASRATSGSYNEQFF
-	TRBV9	TRBJ2-1	16	TRBD2	TGTGCCAGCAGCGTTGCCGGGACTAGCGTATACAATGAGCAGTTCTTC	CASSVAGTSVYNEQFF
-	TRBV7-9	TRBJ2-7	11	-	TGTGCCAGCAGCTTATCGTACGAGCAGTACTTC	CASSLSYEQYF
-	TRBV5-8	TRBJ2-7	14	TRBD1	TGTGCCAGCAGCATTGGACAGGGACCCTACGAGCAGTACTTC	CASSIGQGPYEQYF
-	TRBV30	TRBJ1-4	17	-	TGTGCCTGGGACTTCGGAACTCAGGGTGGGACTAATGAAAAACTGTTTTTT	CAWDFGTQGGTNEKLFF
-	TRBV6-6	TRBJ2-7	16	TRBD2	TGTGCCAGCAGTTATCTAGCGGGAGTCAACTCCTACGAGCAGTACTTC	CASSYLAGVNSYEQYF
-	TRBV7-9	TRBJ1-5	14	-	TGTGCCAGCAGCCGTGAGGGCGACAATCAGCCCCAGCATTTT	CASSREGDNQPQHF
few	TRBV7-9	TRBJ1-2	16	-	TGTGCCAGCAGCTTAGCCCCTGGGACCCCGGCGGGAGGCTACACCTTC	CASSLAPGTPAGGYTF
-	TRBV9	TRBJ1-1	15	TRBD1	TGTGCCAGCAGCGTAGGTTCGCAGGGGGATGCTGAAGCTTTCTTT	CASSVGSQGDAEAFF
-	TRBV25-1	TRBJ1-1	13	-	TGTGCCAGCAGCGCAGGGTCGGGCACTGAAGCTTTCTTT	CASSAGSGTEAFF
-	TRBV7-9	TRBJ1-5	12	-	TGTGCCTCTGGCAGCGCAAATCAGCCCCAGCATTTT	CASGSANQPQHF
few	TRBV30	TRBJ2-3	16	TRBD2	TGTGCCTGGAGTGCGGTAGCGGGATGGGGCACAGATACGCAGTATTTT	CAWSAVAGWGTDTQYF
-	TRBV5-1	TRBJ2-7	16	TRBD2	TGCGCCAGCAGCCTCGTAGGGCTAGCGGGAGGTACCGAGCAGTACTTC	CASSLVGLAGGTEQYF
-	TRBV5-1	TRBJ1-5	17	TRBD1	TGCGCCAGCAGCCAACGGACAGGGGGTGGAGGCAATCAGCCCCAGCATTTT	CASSQRTGGGGNQPQHF
-	TRBV30	TRBJ2-7	14	-	TGTGCCTGGACTCTTAGGGGCGGCTACTACGAGCAGTACTTC	CAWTLRGGYYEQYF
-	TRBV5-8	TRBJ2-2	15	TRBD1	TGTGCCAGCAGCCCGAGACAGGGGAACACCGGGGAGCTGTTTTTT	CASSPRQGNTGELFF
-	TRBV30	TRBJ1-1	10	-	TGTGCCTGGAGTCCCCCAGGGGCTTTCTTT	CAWSPPGAFF
few	TRBV10-3	TRBJ1-1	12	-	TGTGCCATCGCAGGGTTGGACACTGAAGCTTTCTTT	CAIAGLDTEAFF
-	TRBV29-1	TRBJ2-5	14	TRBD2	TGCAGCGTTGAGGTTAGCGGGGGGAAGGAGACCCAGTACTTC	CSVEVSGGKETQYF
-	TRBV25-1	TRBJ1-2	16	-	TGTGCCAGCAGTGAAAACCCAGGGAAAACTAACTATGGCTACACCTTC	CASSENPGKTNYGYTF
-	TRBV7-8	TRBJ2-5	13	TRBD2	TGTGCCAGCAGCTTAGGGACTAGAGAGACCCAGTACTTC	CASSLGTRETQYF
-	TRBV25-1	TRBJ1-5	14	-	TGTGCCAGCAGTGGCAGGGATTCCAATCAGCCCCAGCATTTT	CASSGRDSNQPQHF
-	TRBV6-1	TRBJ2-2	14	-	TGTGCCAGCAGTGCACAGACGTTTGGGGGGGAGCTGTTTTTT	CASSAQTFGGELFF
-	TRBV6-1	TRBJ2-7	15	-	TGTGCCAGCAGTGAGCCCTCTCAGGGTTCGTACGAGCAGTACTTC	CASSEPSQGSYEQYF
-	TRBV9	TRBJ1-5	16	-	TGTGCCAGCAGCGTAGGTCCAGGGCCATCAGCAAAGGCCCAGCATTTT	CASSVGPGPSAKAQHF
-	TRBV18	TRBJ1-2	17	TRBD1	TGTGCCAGCTCACCATCAGCAACAGGGGGAGGGAGCTATGGCTACACCTTC	CASSPSATGGGSYGYTF
-	TRBV6-6	TRBJ2-1	12	-	TGTGCCAGCAGCAAAGGCAGCGATGAGCAGTTCTTC	CASSKGSDEQFF
-	TRBV14	TRBJ2-7	15	TRBD1	TGTGCCAGCAGCCGTGCCGGGACAGGGTCCTACGAGCAGTACTTC	CASSRAGTGSYEQYF
-	TRBV7-2	TRBJ2-1	15	TRBD2	TGTGCCAGCAGCTTAGATGGGACTAGTACCTATGAGCAGTTCTTC	CASSLDGTSTYEQFF
-	TRBV27	TRBJ1-2	17	-	TGTGCCAGCAGTTTATCGCTCAGCGGGACATCCGACTATGGCTACACCTTC	CASSLSLSGTSDYGYTF
-	TRBV27	TRBJ2-1	18	TRBD2	TGTGCCAGCAGTTTCCGTTTTCTAGGCGGGAGGTCCTACAATGAGCAGTTCTTC	CASSFRFLGGRSYNEQFF
-	TRBV7-2	TRBJ1-5	13	TRBD1	TGTGCCAGCAGCATCCGGGGACAGCAGCCCCAGCATTTT	CASSIRGQQPQHF
few	TRBV7-3	TRBJ2-5	15	-	TGTGCCAGCAGCCAGGGACTGCATATAGGAGAGACCCAGTACTTC	CASSQGLHIGETQYF